This entry concerns a single T cell receptor (beta chain). What it recognizes is unknown. The second PCR ran roughly 6 to 11 cycles with a sample-barcoded 5' primer and J-beta primers. TCRdb re-called the 5' RACE reads through MiXCR, storing one row per CDR3 protein. Seen here are fewer than 900,000 distinct CDR3 sequences, around 34% observed once, and the top ten hold 13%. The data were taken from a study of blood T cells in healthy people across ages. Study findings and constraints: PBMCs were not sorted, which prevented a conclusive comparison of naive versus antigen-experienced cells. Long-lived donors carried more naive CD4+ cells and greater diversity than aged donors.

The CDR3 has 19 residues. Trimming shortened V by 4 bases and J by 3 bases, and 26 bases separated the two germline ends. Sequences were obtained from blood. This TCR was sampled from a man aged 18 to 30 in good health. The chain recombines TRBV12-3 or TRBV12-4 with TRBJ2-3, with a tentative D call TRBD2 (6 bases). DNA for the CDR3: TGTGCCAGCAGTTATGGGTCGGGAGCCGAAGAATCTAGAACAGATACGCAGTATTTT. Translating it yields CASSYGSGAEESRTDTQYF.